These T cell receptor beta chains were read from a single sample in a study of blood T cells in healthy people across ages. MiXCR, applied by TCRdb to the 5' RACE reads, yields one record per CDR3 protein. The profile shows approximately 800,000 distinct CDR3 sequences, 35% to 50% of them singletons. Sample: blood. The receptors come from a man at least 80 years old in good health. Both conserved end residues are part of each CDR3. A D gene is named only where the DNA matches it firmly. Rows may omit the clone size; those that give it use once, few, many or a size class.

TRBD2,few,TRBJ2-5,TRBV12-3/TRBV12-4,TGTGCCAGCAGTCCCCCGGGACTAGCGAAAGAGACCCAGTACTTC,CASSPPGLAKETQYF
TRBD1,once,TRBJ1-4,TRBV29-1,TGCAGCGTAAGAAGACAGGGGGCGGATGAAAAACTGTTTTTT,CSVRRQGADEKLFF
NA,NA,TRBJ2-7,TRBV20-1,TGCAGTGCTCAAAATCAGGGTTTCCCCTACGAGCAATACTTC,CSAQNQGFPYEQYF
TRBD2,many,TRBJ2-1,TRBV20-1,TGCAGTGCTAGGGGACCAGATGGGCGGGAGGGTGGTGAGCAGTTCTTC,CSARGPDGREGGEQFF
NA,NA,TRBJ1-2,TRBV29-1,TGCAGCGTAACCAGCGTCTACTATGGCTACACCTTC,CSVTSVYYGYTF
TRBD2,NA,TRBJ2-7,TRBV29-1,TGCAGCGTTGCGCGGGGGTACGAGCAGTACTTC,CSVARGYEQYF
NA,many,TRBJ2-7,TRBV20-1,TGCAGTGCTCTCCCAGGGGCGGGAGAGCGCGAGCAGTACTTC,CSALPGAGEREQYF
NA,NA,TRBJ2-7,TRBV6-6,TGTGCCAGCAGCTCGGGACTCCAATACGAGCAGTACTTC,CASSSGLQYEQYF
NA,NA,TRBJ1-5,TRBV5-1,TGCGCCAGCAGCTACGGACAGAATCAGCCCCGGCATTTT,CASSYGQNQPRHF
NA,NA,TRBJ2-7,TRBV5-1,TGCGCCAGCAGCTTGGCCGGCGGATCCGAGTTCTACGAGCAGTACTTC,CASSLAGGSEFYEQYF
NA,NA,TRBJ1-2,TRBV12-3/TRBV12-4,TGTGCCAGCAGCCGGGGGGCAGCGCTCCCAAACTATGGCTACACCTTC,CASSRGAALPNYGYTF
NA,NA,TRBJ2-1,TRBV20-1,TGCAGTGCCCCCCTGAGGGATGAGCAGTTCTTC,CSAPLRDEQFF
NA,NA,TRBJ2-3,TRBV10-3,TGTGCCATCAGTGTAAGGGCAGACCGAACAGATACGCAGTATTTT,CAISVRADRTDTQYF
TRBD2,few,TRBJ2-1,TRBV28,TGTGCCAGCAGTTCCTCCCGGCTAGCGGGGCCGTACAATGAGCAGTTCTTC,CASSSSRLAGPYNEQFF